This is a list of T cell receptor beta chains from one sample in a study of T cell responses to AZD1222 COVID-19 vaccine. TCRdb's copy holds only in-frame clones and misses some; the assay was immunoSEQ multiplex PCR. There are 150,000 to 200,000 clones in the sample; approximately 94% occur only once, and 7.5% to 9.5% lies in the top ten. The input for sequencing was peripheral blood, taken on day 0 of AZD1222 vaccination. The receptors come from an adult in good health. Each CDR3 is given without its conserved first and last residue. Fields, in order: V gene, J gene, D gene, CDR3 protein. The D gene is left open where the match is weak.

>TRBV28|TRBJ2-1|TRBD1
ASTATGLGYNEQF
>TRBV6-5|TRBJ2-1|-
ASSYSSVINEQF
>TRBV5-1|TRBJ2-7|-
ASKEADSHSYEQY
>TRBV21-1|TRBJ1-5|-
ASSKLGTGALNQPQH
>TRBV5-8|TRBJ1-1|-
ASSLGQMNTEAF
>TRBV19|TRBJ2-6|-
ASSIAANSGANVLT
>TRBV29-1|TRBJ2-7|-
SAFEDEQY
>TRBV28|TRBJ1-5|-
ASTQTGENQPQH
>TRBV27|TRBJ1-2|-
ASSTTGLPLGGYT
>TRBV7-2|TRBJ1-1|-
ASSFGSNTEAF
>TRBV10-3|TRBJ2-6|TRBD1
AISVSGGASGANVLT
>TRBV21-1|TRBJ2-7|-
ASSTQGSPYEQY
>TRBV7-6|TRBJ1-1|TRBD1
ASSRGTGGQEAF
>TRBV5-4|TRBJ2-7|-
ASSLEGTFYEQY
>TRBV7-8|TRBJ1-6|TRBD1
ASSQGQGPALH
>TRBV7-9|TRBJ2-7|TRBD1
ASSPWDRTYEQY
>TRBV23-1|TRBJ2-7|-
ASSQSGRTITYEQY
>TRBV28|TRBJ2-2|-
ASSTRDTGELF
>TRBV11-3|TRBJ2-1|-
ASSLDSYNEQF
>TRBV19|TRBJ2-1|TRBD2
ASRLAGEGEQF
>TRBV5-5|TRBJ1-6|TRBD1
ASTTGDSGNSPLH
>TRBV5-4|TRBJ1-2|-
ASSANRIGYT
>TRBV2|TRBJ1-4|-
ASNRVGNEKLF
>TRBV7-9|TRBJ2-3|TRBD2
ASSLPSGRLTDTQY
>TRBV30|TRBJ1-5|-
AWSRRGHPVGAQH
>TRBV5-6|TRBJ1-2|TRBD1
ASSLFNGGQGNYGYT
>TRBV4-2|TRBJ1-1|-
ASSQGVNTEAF
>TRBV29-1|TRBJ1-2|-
SVEGRGGYT
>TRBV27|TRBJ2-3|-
ASSFEGDFTDTQY
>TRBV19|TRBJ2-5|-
ASSIPRTVGEETQY
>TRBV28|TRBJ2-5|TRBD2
ASSPPGLEETQY
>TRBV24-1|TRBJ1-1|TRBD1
ATSDRDRGVAEAF
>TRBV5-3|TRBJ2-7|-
ARSLNRNEQY
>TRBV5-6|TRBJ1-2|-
ATKAWGEGYGYT
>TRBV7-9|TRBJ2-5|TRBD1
ASSPGTEETQY
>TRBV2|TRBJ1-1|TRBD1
ASSERQGAGTEAF
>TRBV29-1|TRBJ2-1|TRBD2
SVEGIGTSGSWMDNEQF
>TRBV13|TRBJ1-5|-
ASSFQRGQPQH
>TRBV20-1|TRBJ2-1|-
SASDHLGQF
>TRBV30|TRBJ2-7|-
AWSDPGPAPYEQY
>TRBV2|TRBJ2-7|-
ARSLGVGYEQY
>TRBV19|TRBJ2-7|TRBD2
ASSTRLAGRIYEQY
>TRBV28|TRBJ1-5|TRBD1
ASSLNPGQPGDQPQH
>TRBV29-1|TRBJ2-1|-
SVERVVGNEQF
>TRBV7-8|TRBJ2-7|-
ASSMDSTYEQY
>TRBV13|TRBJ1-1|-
ASSLVGVATEAF
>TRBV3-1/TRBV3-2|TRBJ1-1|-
ASSPDTLENTEAF
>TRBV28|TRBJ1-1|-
ASSLGVRLTEAF
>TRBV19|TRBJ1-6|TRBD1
ASSIDPGQASPLH
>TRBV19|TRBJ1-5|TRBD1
ASSEQGVRVTPQH
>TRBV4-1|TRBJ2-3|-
ASSQDSGADTQY
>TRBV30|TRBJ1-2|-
AWSVRAGGNYGYT
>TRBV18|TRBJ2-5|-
ASSESGQQETQY